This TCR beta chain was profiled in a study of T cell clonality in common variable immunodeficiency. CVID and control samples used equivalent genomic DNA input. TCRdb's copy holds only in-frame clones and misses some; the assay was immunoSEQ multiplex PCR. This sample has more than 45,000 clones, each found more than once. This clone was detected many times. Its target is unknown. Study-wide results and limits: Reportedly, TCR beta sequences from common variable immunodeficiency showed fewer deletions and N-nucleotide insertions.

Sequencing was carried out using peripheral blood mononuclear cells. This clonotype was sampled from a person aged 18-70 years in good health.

The CDR3: CASSPSQGSSSYEQYF. The covered CDR3 bases are TGTGCCAGCAGCCCTTCACAGGGATCCAGCTCCTACGAG. The chain recombines TRBV4-2 with TRBJ2-7; possible D gene TRBD1, 6 bases. The CDR3 end lies 3 residues beyond the end of the read and is filled in from the germline J gene. V lost 4 bases, J lost 0 bases, and 16 bases lay in between. Per germline, CDR1 LGHNA and CDR2 YNFKEQ. This CDR3 contains 16 residues.